This T cell receptor (beta chain) derives from a study of T cell repertoires in cytomegalovirus infection. Background on the study: Researchers turned to recently identified HLA-C-restricted CMV epitopes as well as well-studied HLA-B-restricted ones. TCR beta signatures that were public indicated CMV infection and matching HLA type.

TCRdb reprocessed the reads via MiXCR and lists one record per CDR3 protein. The sample gives roughly 78,000 distinct CDR3 sequences, approximately 39% of which show up once; over 90% is in the top ten. Points on this clonotype: Its antigen is unknown.

Germline V gene data show CDR1 as SGDLS and CDR2 as YYNGEE. This CDR3 comprises 19 residues. The V gene end was trimmed by 2 bases and the J gene end by 4 bases; junction bases not matched to a gene: 15. Sequencing used CD8+ T cells from cultured PBMCs, obtained from culture after CMV antigen stimulation. The TCR was taken from a human donor in good health (CMV status not recorded). Some clones in this sample may be carry-over from other donors' samples. This chain connects TRBV9 to TRBJ2-1, with 10 bases that match TRBD2. CDR3 in amino acids: CASSVTTYIAGGQYNEQFF. The CDR3 coding sequence is TGTGCCAGCAGCGTCACCACTTACATAGCGGGGGGCCAATACAATGAGCAGTTCTTC.